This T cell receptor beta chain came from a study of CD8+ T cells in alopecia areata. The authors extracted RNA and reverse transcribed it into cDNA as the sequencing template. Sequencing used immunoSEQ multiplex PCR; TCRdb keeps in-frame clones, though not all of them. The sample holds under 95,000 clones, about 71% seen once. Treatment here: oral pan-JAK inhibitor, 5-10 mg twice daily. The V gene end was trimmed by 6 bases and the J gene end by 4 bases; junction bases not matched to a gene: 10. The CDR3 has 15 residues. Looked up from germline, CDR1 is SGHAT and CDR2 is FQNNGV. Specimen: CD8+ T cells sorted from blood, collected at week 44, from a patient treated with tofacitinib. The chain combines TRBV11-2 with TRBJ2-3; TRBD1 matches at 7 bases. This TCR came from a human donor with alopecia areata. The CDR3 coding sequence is TGTGCCAGCAGACCCACCGGGACAGACCCAGATACGCAGTATTTT. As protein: CASRPTGTDPDTQYF.